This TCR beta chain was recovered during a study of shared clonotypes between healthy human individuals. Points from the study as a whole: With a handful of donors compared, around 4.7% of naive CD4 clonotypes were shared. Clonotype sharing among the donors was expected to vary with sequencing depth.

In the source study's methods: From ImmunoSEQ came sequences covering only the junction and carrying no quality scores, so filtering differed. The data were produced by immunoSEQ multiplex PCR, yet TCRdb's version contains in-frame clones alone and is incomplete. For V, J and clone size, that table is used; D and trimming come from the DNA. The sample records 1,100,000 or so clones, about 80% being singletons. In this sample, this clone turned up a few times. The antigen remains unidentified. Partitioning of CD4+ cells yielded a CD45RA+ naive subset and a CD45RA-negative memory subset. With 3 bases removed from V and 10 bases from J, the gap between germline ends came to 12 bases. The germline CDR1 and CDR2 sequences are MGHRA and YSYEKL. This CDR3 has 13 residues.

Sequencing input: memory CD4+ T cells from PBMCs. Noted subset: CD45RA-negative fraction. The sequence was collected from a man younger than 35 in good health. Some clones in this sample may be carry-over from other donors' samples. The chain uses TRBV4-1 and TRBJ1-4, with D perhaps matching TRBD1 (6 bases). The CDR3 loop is CASSQAQGPKLFF. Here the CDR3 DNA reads TGCGCCAGCAGCCAGGCACAGGGTCCAAAACTGTTTTTT.